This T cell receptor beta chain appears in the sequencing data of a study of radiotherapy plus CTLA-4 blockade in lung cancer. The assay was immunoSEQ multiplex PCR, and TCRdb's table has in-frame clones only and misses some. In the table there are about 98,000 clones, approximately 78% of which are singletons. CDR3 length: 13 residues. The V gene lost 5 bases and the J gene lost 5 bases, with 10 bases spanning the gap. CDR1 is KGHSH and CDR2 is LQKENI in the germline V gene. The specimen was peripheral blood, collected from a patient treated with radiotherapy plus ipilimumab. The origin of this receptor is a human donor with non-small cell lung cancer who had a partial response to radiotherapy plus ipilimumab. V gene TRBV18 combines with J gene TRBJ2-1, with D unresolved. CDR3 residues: CASSSTRDNEQFF. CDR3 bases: TGTGCCAGCTCATCCACTCGGGACAATGAGCAGTTCTTC.